The entry that follows covers one T cell receptor (beta chain) sequence. The antigen is not known. The TCR beta cDNA libraries carried unique molecular identifiers. Each CDR3 protein is one row after TCRdb ran MiXCR on the PCR reads. The data show fewer than 600,000 distinct CDR3 sequences, roughly 45% seen once. This entry comes from a study of post-analysis software for immune sequencing data. For the study at large: The cohort encompassed relapsing-remitting, secondary progressive and progressive-relapsing multiple sclerosis disease courses.

Per germline, CDR1 MNHEY and CDR2 SVGAGI. This CDR3 has 16 residues. V shed 5 bases and J shed 0 bases, with 15 bases lying between them. Study-level findings and limits: Controls showed significantly higher normalized Chao1 diversity than did multiple sclerosis patients. A handful of TRBV segments were significantly more frequent in patients than in controls. TRBV5-6, TRBV5-1 and TRBV20-1 were among these segments.

The chain couples TRBV6-5 to TRBJ2-3; D unclear. Specimen: blood. The TCR sequence derives from a girl between 5 and 17 years old with multiple sclerosis. CDR3 in amino acids: CASSQLIGPSTDTQYF. CDR3 DNA sequence: TGTGCCAGCAGTCAACTGATAGGCCCAAGCACAGATACGCAGTATTTT.